This T cell receptor (beta chain) was identified in a study of CD8 T cells in ankylosing spondylitis. MiXCR, run by TCRdb on the 5' RACE reads, gives a single entry per CDR3 protein. The repertoire consists of about 840,000 distinct CDR3 sequences, with 12% occurring once and the leading ten covering roughly 0.51%. Study-level results: One TCR beta motif, made up of about 8 highly homologous variants, appeared characteristic of ankylosing spondylitis blood.

This clonotype was recorded many times. No antigen is known for it. The V end lost 2 bases, the J end lost 8 bases, and 11 bases lay between the germline ends. Germline V gene sequence: CDR1 SGHTA, CDR2 FQGNSA. CDR3 length: 13 amino acids. The TCR originated in a male donor with ankylosing spondylitis. The chain couples TRBV7-2 to TRBJ2-3, with a tentative D call TRBD2 (7 bases). Sequences were obtained from blood, either unsorted or a sorted T cell fraction (not recorded which). CDR3 DNA: TGTGCCAGCAGCTTAAGGGGGGAGGGTACGCAGTATTTT. Residues: CASSLRGEGTQYF.